Sequencing of this T cell receptor (beta chain) was carried out in a study of cytomegalovirus exposure and HLA in healthy donors. Study information: Inside one of the first data releases sat about 91 million unique TCRs taken from HLA-typed donors. Study-wide results and limits: Through in vitro validation, a few CMV-associated chains were shown to be specific for CMV antigens.

On this clone: What it recognizes is unknown.

V dropped 4 bases and J dropped 3; count of bases not matched to a gene: 13. The germline V gene encodes CDR1 MGHRA and CDR2 YSYEKL. CDR3 length: 18 residues. Samples came from healthy bone marrow donors. Both 60 Vbeta primers and 13 Jbeta primers went into the PCR. Data came from immunoSEQ multiplex PCR; TCRdb stores just in-frame clones and leaves some out. The table shows tens of thousands of clones, with 70% to 75% occurring only once. The receptor's source is a man younger than 40 in good health and CMV-seronegative. The chain couples TRBV4-1 to TRBJ1-3, with 9 bases lining up with TRBD1. Sequenced: PBMCs. DNA of the CDR3: TGCGCCAGCAGCCCCCGTTCCACCACAGGGGGCGTTGGAAACACCATATATTTT. Amino acid sequence: CASSPRSTTGGVGNTIYF.